This T cell receptor (beta chain) was recorded in a study of blood T cell repertoires in COVID-19. On the study more broadly: Sites in the United States, Italy and Spain provided acute and convalescent COVID-19 samples. Nucleic acid was either cDNA or gDNA, and it came from T cells, B-cell-depleted T cells, or PBMCs.

Germline values: CDR1 MRHNA, CDR2 SNTAGT. V gave up 6 bases and J gave up 7 bases; unmatched junction bases: 11. The CDR3 runs 15 residues. Source study methods: The assay estimated nucleated cells by amplifying reference gene primers. The data were produced by immunoSEQ multiplex PCR, yet TCRdb's version contains in-frame clones alone and is incomplete. V and J calls and clone size are as listed in that table; D and trimming were resolved from the DNA. The table lists approximately 190,000 clones, around 84% of them singletons. V gene TRBV6-4 combines with J gene TRBJ2-1; 8 nucleotides line up with TRBD2. The source is a man aged 25-45 years with active or convalescent COVID-19. The source material was peripheral blood. Here the CDR3 reads CASSRGAGEPNEQFF. For the CDR3, the DNA is TGTGCCAGCAGCCGGGGAGCGGGAGAGCCTAATGAGCAGTTCTTC.